This TCR beta chain was sequenced during a study of shared clonotypes between healthy human individuals. This table comes from immunoSEQ multiplex PCR, and its TCRdb copy is limited to in-frame clones, with some not included. Of roughly 2 million clones listed, 90% to 95% are singletons. The sequenced material came from naive CD4+ T cells sorted from blood. Described subset: CD45RA+ positively selected. This receptor was taken from a man between 18 and 29 years old in good health.

The CDR3 bases are TGTGCCAGCACACGCAAAACAGGGGGGGATTCACCCCTCCACTTT. Translated: CASTRKTGGDSPLHF. V and J are TRBV6-5 and TRBJ1-6; 8 nucleotides match TRBD1. The V segment lost 7 bases and the J segment 8 bases; nucleotides outside the gene matches: 10. Germline CDR1 reads MNHEY; CDR2 reads SVGAGI. The CDR3 covers 15 residues.